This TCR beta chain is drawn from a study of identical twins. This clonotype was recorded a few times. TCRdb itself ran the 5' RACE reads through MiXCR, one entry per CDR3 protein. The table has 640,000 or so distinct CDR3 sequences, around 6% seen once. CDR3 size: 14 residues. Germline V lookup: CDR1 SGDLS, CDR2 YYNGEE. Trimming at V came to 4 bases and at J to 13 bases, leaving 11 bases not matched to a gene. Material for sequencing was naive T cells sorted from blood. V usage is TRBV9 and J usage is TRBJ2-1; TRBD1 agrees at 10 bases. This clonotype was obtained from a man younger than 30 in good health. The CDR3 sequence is CASSHTTGTGEQFF. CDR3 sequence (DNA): TGTGCCAGCAGCCATACTACCGGGACAGGGGAACAGTTCTTC. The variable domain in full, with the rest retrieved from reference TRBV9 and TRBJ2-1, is DSGVTQTPKHLITATGQRVTLRCSPRSGDLSVYWYQQSLDQGLQFLIQYYNGEERAKGNILERFSAQQFPDLHSELNLSSLELGDSALYFCASSHTTGTGEQFFGPGTRLTVL.